The following is a T cell receptor (beta chain) sequence with its context. The germline V gene has CDR1 DFQATT and CDR2 SNEGSKA (reference sequence). J gave up 4 bases and V 5 bases, and 5 bases lay outside the gene matches. The CDR3 contains 14 residues. The sample originates from a study of T cell repertoires in cytomegalovirus infection. TCRdb analysed the reads with MiXCR anew, one entry per CDR3 protein. The data hold some 680,000 distinct CDR3 sequences, with 35% observed a single time. The sequenced sample was PBMCs. This receptor was identified in a human donor in good health (CMV status not recorded). Some clones in this sample may be carry-over from other donors' samples. The chain couples TRBV20-1 to TRBJ2-2; 9 positions match TRBD2. The CDR3 loop is CSALAGAGTGELFF. The CDR3, as DNA: TGCAGTGCTTTAGCGGGAGCGGGCACCGGGGAGCTGTTTTTT.